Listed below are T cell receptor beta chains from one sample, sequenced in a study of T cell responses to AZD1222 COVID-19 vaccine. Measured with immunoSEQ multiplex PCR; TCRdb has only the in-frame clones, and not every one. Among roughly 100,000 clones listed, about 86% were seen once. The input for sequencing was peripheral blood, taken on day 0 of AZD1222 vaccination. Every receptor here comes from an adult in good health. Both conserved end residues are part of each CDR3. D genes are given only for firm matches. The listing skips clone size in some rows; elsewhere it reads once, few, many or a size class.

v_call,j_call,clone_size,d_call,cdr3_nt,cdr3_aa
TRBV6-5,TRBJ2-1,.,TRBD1,TGTGCCAGCAGGGAGGGACAGGGCCCTTTCAATGAGCAGTTCTTC,CASREGQGPFNEQFF
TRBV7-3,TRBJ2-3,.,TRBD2,TGTGCCAGCAGCGAGTACCCGGGACTAGCGGGAGGGCCTAGCACAGATACGCAGTATTTT,CASSEYPGLAGGPSTDTQYF
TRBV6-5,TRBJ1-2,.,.,TGTGCCAGCAGTTACGACCAGTTGGGCTATGGCTACACCTTC,CASSYDQLGYGYTF
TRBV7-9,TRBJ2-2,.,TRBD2,TGTGCCAGCAGCTTAGCGCGGACTAGCGGGAGGTCGGACACCGGGGAGCTGTTTTTT,CASSLARTSGRSDTGELFF
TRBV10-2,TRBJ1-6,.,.,TGCGCCAGCAGGCCTGGACACGGGGATTCACCCCTCCACTTT,CASRPGHGDSPLHF
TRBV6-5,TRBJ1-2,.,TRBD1,TGTGCCAGCAGTAACGCCGGGACAGGGTATGGCTACACCTTC,CASSNAGTGYGYTF
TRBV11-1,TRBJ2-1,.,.,TGTGCCAGCAGCCAACTAGCTGCGAGGCAGCAGTTCTTC,CASSQLAARQQFF
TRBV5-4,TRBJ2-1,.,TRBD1,TGTGCCAGCAACCAGGACAGGTGGTCGGATGAGCAGTTCTTC,CASNQDRWSDEQFF
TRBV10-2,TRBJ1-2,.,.,TGCGCCAGCAGTGAGTCGTGGGCAGCTAACTATGGCTACACCTTC,CASSESWAANYGYTF
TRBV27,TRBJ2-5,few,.,TGTGCCAGCAGTTTACTCAAAGAGACCCAGTACTTC,CASSLLKETQYF
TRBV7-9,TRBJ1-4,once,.,TGTGCCAGCAGCTTAGTACGGGACTTAAATGAAAAACTGTTTTTT,CASSLVRDLNEKLFF
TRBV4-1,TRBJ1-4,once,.,TGCGCCAGCAGCCCCCGGCAGGGTGCTAATGAAAAACTGTTTTTT,CASSPRQGANEKLFF
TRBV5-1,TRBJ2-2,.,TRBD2,TGCGCCAGCACCGTAGCGGGAGTGGGCACCGGGGAGCTGTTTTTT,CASTVAGVGTGELFF
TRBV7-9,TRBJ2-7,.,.,TGTGCCAGCAGCTTTGGGGACCCCTACGAGCAGTACTTC,CASSFGDPYEQYF
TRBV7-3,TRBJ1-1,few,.,TGTGCCAGCAGCCTAACACAGGGAACTGAAGCTTTCTTT,CASSLTQGTEAFF
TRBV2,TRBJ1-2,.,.,TGTGCCAGCAGTGAATCAAAGGGGCGGTTTTATGGCTACACCTTC,CASSESKGRFYGYTF
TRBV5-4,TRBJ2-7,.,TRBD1,TGTGCCAGCAGCCCACAGGGACAGTCCTACGAGCAGTACTTC,CASSPQGQSYEQYF
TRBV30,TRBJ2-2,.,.,TGTGCCTGGAGTGTTTTGGGACCGAACACCGGGGAGCTGTTTTTT,CAWSVLGPNTGELFF
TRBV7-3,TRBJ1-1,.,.,TGTGCCAGCAGTCTACAGTTACCGAACACTGAAGCTTTCTTT,CASSLQLPNTEAFF
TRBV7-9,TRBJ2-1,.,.,TGTGCCAGCAGCTGGGGGGGACTGACAGGGAATGAGCAGTTCTTC,CASSWGGLTGNEQFF
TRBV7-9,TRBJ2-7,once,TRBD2,TGTCCCAGCACCCCGCGGGGCCCGGGGGGGCGGGGGAACTACGAGCAGTACTTC,CPSTPRGPGGRGNYEQYF
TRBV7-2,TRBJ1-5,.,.,TGTGCCAGCAGCTTAGGCAGATATAGCAATCAGCCCCAGCATTTT,CASSLGRYSNQPQHF
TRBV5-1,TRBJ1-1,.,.,TGCGCCAGCAGCCCAATAATAAATCTAGGAACTGAAGCTTTCTTT,CASSPIINLGTEAFF
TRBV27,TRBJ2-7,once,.,TGTGCCAGCAGTTCTGCACAATACTCCTACGAGCAGTACTTC,CASSSAQYSYEQYF
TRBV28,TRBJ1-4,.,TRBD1,TGTGCCAGCAGTAAGACAGGGACCGGGATGGAAAAACTGTTTTTT,CASSKTGTGMEKLFF
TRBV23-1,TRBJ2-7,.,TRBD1,TGCGCCAGCAACTGGGACAGTCGGGCCTACGAGCAGTACTTC,CASNWDSRAYEQYF
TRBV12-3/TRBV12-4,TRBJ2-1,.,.,TGTGCCAGCAGTTGGGGGAATGAGCAGTTCTTC,CASSWGNEQFF
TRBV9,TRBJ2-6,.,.,TGTGCCAGCAGAAGCGGGTTCTCTGGGGCCAACGTCCTGACTTTC,CASRSGFSGANVLTF
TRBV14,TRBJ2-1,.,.,TGTGCCAGCAGCCCCTTCGATGGGATGTATGAGCAGTTCTTC,CASSPFDGMYEQFF
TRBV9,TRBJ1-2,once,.,TGTGCCAGCAGCGTAGAACAGGACTATGGCTACACCTTC,CASSVEQDYGYTF
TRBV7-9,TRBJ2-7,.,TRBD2,TGTGCCAGCAGCTCAACCTTGGGACTAGCGGGGCAATCCTTC,CASSSTLGLAGQSF
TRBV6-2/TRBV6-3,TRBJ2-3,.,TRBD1,TGTGCCAGCAGCCTTCGGACAGGGGGTACAGATACGCAGTATTTT,CASSLRTGGTDTQYF
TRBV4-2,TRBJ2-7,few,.,TGTGCCAGCAGCCAAGAAGTGCAGGGAAGTAGCGAGCAGTACTTC,CASSQEVQGSSEQYF
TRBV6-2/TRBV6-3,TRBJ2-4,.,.,TGTGCCAGCAGTACCCCGGGCGCGGAACTAGCCAAAAACATTCAGTACTTC,CASSTPGAELAKNIQYF
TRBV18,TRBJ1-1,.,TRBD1,TGTGCCAGCTCACCGGACAGGGTAGGCACTGAAGCTTTCTTT,CASSPDRVGTEAFF
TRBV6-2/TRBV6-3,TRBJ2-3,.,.,TGTGCCAGCAGTTACACGGACCCCCCTACGCAGTATTTT,CASSYTDPPTQYF
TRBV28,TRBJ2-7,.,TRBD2,TGTGCCAGCTGTCGGGGGGGGCTAATCTTCTACGAGCAGTACTTC,CASCRGGLIFYEQYF
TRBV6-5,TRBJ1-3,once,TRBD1,TGTGCCAGCAGTTGGGACAGTAGCTACTCTGGAAACACCATATATTTT,CASSWDSSYSGNTIYF
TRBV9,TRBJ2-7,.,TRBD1,TGTGCCAGCAGCGTAGTCCCGGACAGGACGGGCGAGCAGTACTTC,CASSVVPDRTGEQYF
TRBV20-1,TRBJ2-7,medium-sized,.,TGCAGTGCTAGATCAGGGACCGAGCAGTACTTC,CSARSGTEQYF
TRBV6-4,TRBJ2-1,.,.,TGTGCCAGCAGTGACTCTGGGACGCAGGACTACAATGAGCAGTTCTTC,CASSDSGTQDYNEQFF
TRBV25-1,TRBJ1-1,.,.,TGTGCCAGCAGTGAATTGGTGGTCCGTGGGACTGAAGCTTTCTTT,CASSELVVRGTEAFF
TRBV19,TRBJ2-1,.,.,TGTGCCAGTAGTGCGACTATCTACAATGAGCAGTTCTTC,CASSATIYNEQFF
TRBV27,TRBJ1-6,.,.,TGTGCCAGCTCCATCCGGGGGGGGACAAGGACCAGCTCCTATAATTCACCCCTCCACTTT,CASSIRGGTRTSSYNSPLHF
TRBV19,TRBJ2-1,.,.,TGTGCCAGTACCAGTATAGGTTCTCCCCCCAATGAGCAGTTCTTC,CASTSIGSPPNEQFF
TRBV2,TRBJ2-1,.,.,TGTGCCAGCAGGCGTTACGGCAATGAGCAGTTCTTC,CASRRYGNEQFF
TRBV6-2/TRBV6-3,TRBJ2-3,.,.,TGTGCCAGCAGTTACTCGTTCGGGATCCCAGGAGAAGATACGCAGTATTTT,CASSYSFGIPGEDTQYF
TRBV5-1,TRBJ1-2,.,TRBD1,TGCGCCAGCAGCTTGACCGGGACAGGGCATGGCTACACCTTC,CASSLTGTGHGYTF